This is a list of T cell receptor beta chains from one sample in a study of radiation and T cells in renal cell carcinoma. The table came from immunoSEQ multiplex PCR; TCRdb's copy has only in-frame clones and leaves some out. Found here are some 120,000 clones, around 82% of them singletons; the top ten hold 5.8%. Sequencing used blood, obtained from a patient whose treatment included radiotherapy and nephrectomy. These receptor sequences come from a man aged 50-60 years with renal cell carcinoma. Each CDR3 is given with its conserved first and last residue. Fields, in order: clone size, D gene, V gene, J gene, CDR3 protein, CDR3 DNA. The D gene is left open where the match is weak. Where a row states a size, it is once, few, many or the class of an expanded clone; other rows omit it.

>once|NA|TRBV4-3|TRBJ1-1
CASSQQGDLNTEAFF
TGCGCCAGCAGCCAGCAAGGGGATTTGAACACTGAAGCTTTCTTT
>NA|NA|TRBV5-4|TRBJ2-2
CASSLDNTGELFF
TGTGCCAGCAGCTTGGATAACACCGGGGAGCTGTTTTTT
>NA|TRBD1|TRBV30|TRBJ1-2
CAWSGETGGRGYTF
TGTGCCTGGAGTGGGGAGACAGGGGGCCGAGGCTACACCTTC
>few|NA|TRBV6-1|TRBJ2-5
CASRKDPHGETQYF
TGTGCCAGCAGAAAGGACCCCCACGGAGAGACCCAGTACTTC
>few|NA|TRBV19|TRBJ1-2
CASSPRDTIYGYTF
TGTGCCAGTAGTCCCCGGGACACCATCTATGGCTACACCTTC
>NA|TRBD1|TRBV18|TRBJ2-7
CASSPTGVSYEQYF
TGTGCCAGCTCACCGACAGGGGTTTCCTACGAGCAGTACTTC
>few|NA|TRBV9|TRBJ1-5
CASSPRGGSNQPQHF
TGTGCCAGCAGCCCCCGTGGGGGAAGCAATCAGCCCCAGCATTTT
>NA|TRBD2|TRBV4-1|TRBJ2-3
CASSLMGPGRVELDTQYF
TGCGCCAGCAGCCTAATGGGGCCGGGGAGGGTTGAATTAGATACGCAGTATTTT
>NA|NA|TRBV30|TRBJ1-6
CAWSPTQGGNSPLHF
TGTGCCTGGAGTCCTACACAGGGAGGGAATTCACCCCTCCACTTT
>once|TRBD1|TRBV2|TRBJ1-4
CASSGQGRGEKLFF
TGTGCCAGCAGTGGACAGGGCCGGGGTGAAAAACTGTTTTTT
>NA|NA|TRBV7-2|TRBJ2-3
CASSLAPGRTNTDTQYF
TGTGCCAGCAGCTTAGCGCCGGGGCGGACAAACACAGATACGCAGTATTTT
>NA|TRBD2|TRBV5-1|TRBJ2-1
CASSPGPRGGNEQFF
TGCGCCAGCAGCCCTGGACCCCGGGGGGGCAATGAGCAGTTCTTC
>NA|NA|TRBV4-1|TRBJ2-5
CASSPNSAVQETQYF
TGCGCCAGCAGCCCCAACTCGGCGGTACAAGAGACCCAGTACTTC
>NA|NA|TRBV2|TRBJ2-1
CASSGGPYEQFF
TGTGCCAGCAGTGGAGGGCCCTATGAGCAGTTCTTC
>NA|NA|TRBV27|TRBJ1-5
CASSPVDSNQPQHF
TGTGCCAGCAGTCCCGTGGATAGCAATCAGCCCCAGCATTTT
>few|TRBD1|TRBV6-1|TRBJ1-2
CASSYRTGGYGYTF
TGTGCCAGCAGCTACCGGACAGGGGGCTATGGCTACACCTTC
>few|NA|TRBV14|TRBJ2-7
CASSQGLSSGQYF
TGTGCCAGCAGCCAAGGTCTTAGCTCCGGGCAGTACTTC
>once|TRBD2|TRBV7-8|TRBJ2-1
CASSLGKREKQFF
TGTGCCAGCAGCTTAGGGAAGCGGGAGAAGCAGTTCTTC
>NA|TRBD2|TRBV5-1|TRBJ2-2
CASSLAPGLAGRGTGELFF
TGCGCCAGCAGCTTGGCCCCCGGACTAGCGGGAAGGGGCACCGGGGAGCTGTTTTTT
>NA|NA|TRBV18|TRBJ2-7
CASSRNGQGEQYF
TGTGCCAGCTCCCGAAACGGTCAGGGCGAGCAGTACTTC
>NA|NA|TRBV5-4|TRBJ2-2
CASSSIPGTSNTGELFF
TGTGCCAGCAGCTCCATCCCCGGGACATCCAACACCGGGGAGCTGTTTTTT
>few|NA|TRBV2|TRBJ2-3
CASSDEAGSQYF
TGTGCCAGCAGTGATGAGGCGGGGTCGCAGTATTTT
>NA|TRBD2|TRBV4-3|TRBJ2-3
CASSQVRGGPDTQYF
TGCGCCAGCAGCCAAGTTCGGGGGGGGCCAGATACGCAGTATTTT
>NA|NA|TRBV27|TRBJ1-1
CASSPSVIRAGDFGFF
TGTGCCAGCAGTCCGTCCGTTATTCGGGCAGGGGATTTTGGTTTCTTT
>few|NA|TRBV15|TRBJ1-1
CATSPRSGAAFF
TGTGCCACCAGCCCTAGGTCAGGGGCTGCTTTCTTT
>NA|NA|TRBV7-3|TRBJ2-2
CASSSTGTNTGELFF
TGTGCCAGCAGCTCGACAGGAACGAACACCGGGGAGCTGTTTTTT
>few|NA|TRBV6-5|TRBJ2-7
CASGPQQTYEQYF
TGTGCCAGCGGACCTCAACAAACCTACGAGCAGTACTTC
>NA|TRBD2|TRBV4-1|TRBJ2-7
CASSQRLAGGEQYF
TGCGCCAGCAGCCAACGGCTAGCGGGGGGCGAGCAGTACTTC
>NA|NA|TRBV19|TRBJ1-4
CASSEQGGEKLFF
TGTGCCAGTAGTGAACAGGGTGGTGAAAAACTGTTTTTT
>NA|TRBD1|TRBV5-1|TRBJ1-4
CASSFRQGDREKLFF
TGCGCCAGCAGCTTCCGACAGGGAGATCGAGAAAAACTGTTTTTT
>NA|NA|TRBV5-4|TRBJ2-2
CASSSGRVGNTGELFF
TGTGCCAGCAGCTCCGGGCGTGTGGGGAACACCGGGGAGCTGTTTTTT
>NA|NA|TRBV9|TRBJ1-2
CASSVSGAKGYTF
TGTGCCAGCAGCGTGTCAGGGGCGAAGGGCTACACCTTC
>NA|NA|TRBV9|TRBJ2-3
CASSPRHHTDTQYF
TGTGCCAGCAGCCCCCGCCACCACACAGATACGCAGTATTTT
>NA|NA|TRBV2|TRBJ1-2
CASSERLGGWYGYTF
TGTGCCAGCAGTGAACGGTTGGGGGGCTGGTATGGCTACACCTTC
>many|TRBD2|TRBV9|TRBJ2-3
CASSPLAGDTDTQYF
TGTGCCAGCAGCCCCCTTGCGGGGGACACAGATACGCAGTATTTT
>NA|NA|TRBV27|TRBJ2-1
CASSLTGNEQFF
TGTGCCAGCAGTTTAACGGGCAATGAGCAGTTCTTC
>NA|TRBD1|TRBV5-1|TRBJ2-5
CASSQIRQGAGETQYF
TGCGCCAGCAGCCAAATCCGACAGGGGGCGGGAGAGACCCAGTACTTC
>NA|NA|TRBV6-6|TRBJ1-6
CASSYDSVEDSPLHF
TGTGCCAGCAGTTACGACAGCGTAGAGGATTCACCCCTCCACTTT
>NA|TRBD1|TRBV6-1|TRBJ1-2
CASTNTGTGAYGYTF
TGTGCCAGCACTAATACCGGGACAGGGGCCTATGGCTACACCTTC
>NA|NA|TRBV5-4|TRBJ2-7
CASSWVAGVDF
TGTGCCAGCAGCTGGGTTGCCGGGGTTGACTTC
>NA|NA|TRBV30|TRBJ2-3
CAWSVSRWQYTDTQYF
TGTGCCTGGAGTGTATCTAGGTGGCAGTACACAGATACGCAGTATTTT
>NA|TRBD1|TRBV6-4|TRBJ1-1
CASSDTDRDTEAFF
TGTGCCAGCAGTGACACAGACAGGGATACTGAAGCTTTCTTT
>NA|TRBD1|TRBV7-3|TRBJ1-5
CASSLGTGGSQPQHF
TGTGCCAGCAGCTTAGGGACAGGGGGAAGTCAGCCCCAGCATTTT
>NA|NA|TRBV7-9|TRBJ2-5
CASSPEDRQETQYF
TGTGCCAGCAGCCCTGAGGACAGACAAGAGACCCAGTACTTC
>NA|TRBD2|TRBV30|TRBJ2-2
CAWRNSGSDTGELFF
TGTGCCTGGAGGAATAGCGGGAGTGACACCGGGGAGCTGTTTTTT
>NA|TRBD2|TRBV7-9|TRBJ2-1
CASSWGGIASSYNEQFF
TGTGCCAGCAGCTGGGGAGGGATTGCAAGCTCCTACAATGAGCAGTTCTTC
>NA|TRBD2|TRBV30|TRBJ2-2
CAWSSGRTTGELFF
TGTGCCTGGTCTAGCGGGAGGACCACCGGGGAGCTGTTTTTT
>NA|TRBD1|TRBV7-8|TRBJ2-2
CASSSQGARAGELFF
TGTGCCAGCAGTTCTCAGGGGGCGCGAGCCGGGGAGCTGTTTTTT
>NA|NA|TRBV11-2|TRBJ2-7
CASSLDRAFTGEQYF
TGTGCCAGCAGCTTAGATCGGGCATTCACAGGCGAGCAGTACTTC
>NA|NA|TRBV6-6|TRBJ1-1
CASSYLGRKEAFF
TGTGCCAGCAGTTACCTTGGACGGAAAGAAGCTTTCTTT